The 26 T cell receptor beta chains below all came from one sample that was sequenced in a study of OX40 agonist ivuxolimab in advanced cancers. Measured with immunoSEQ multiplex PCR; TCRdb has only the in-frame clones, and not every one. This table has 40,000 to 60,000 clones, almost 80% appearing once. Sequencing used CD4+ or CD8+ T cells sorted from blood, obtained in a trial of the OX40 agonist ivuxolimab. The receptors come from an adult with an advanced solid tumor such as melanoma, head and neck, liver or kidney cancer.

The chain carries TRBV21-1 and TRBJ2-2; the table's D call of TRBD1 was not tested on the DNA. TRBV21-1 is a listed pseudogene. The length of the CDR3 is 16 residues. The CDR3 DNA reads TGTGCCAGCAGCAAAGCGGAGCAGGGCCCCTCCGGGGAGCTGTTTTTT. Its translation: CASSKAEQGPSGELFF.

The V and J genes are TRBV7-2 and TRBJ2-4; 11 bases are shared with TRBD2. The germline gives CDR1 SGHTA, CDR2 FQGNSA. There are 14 residues in the CDR3. V was clipped by 2 bases and J by 8 bases; unmatched bases: 2. CDR3 coding DNA: TGTGCCAGCAGCTTACTAGCGGGAGGTTACATTCAGTACTTC. Translation gives CASSLLAGGYIQYF.

The chain is built from TRBV29-1 and TRBJ1-1; 9 nucleotides align to TRBD1. Trimming cost V 5 bases and J 4 bases; bases outside gene matches: 2. This CDR3 has 12 residues. Looked up from germline, CDR1 is SQVTM and CDR2 is ANQGSEA. In DNA form, the CDR3 reads TGCAGCGTTCTGACAGGGGGCACTGAAGCTTTCTTT. Its protein product is CSVLTGGTEAFF.

The rearrangement links TRBV5-1 to TRBJ2-5; TRBD2 agrees at 8 bases. This CDR3 is built from 16 residues. V lost 0 bases, J lost 3 bases, and 7 bases stayed unmatched. The germline CDR1 and CDR2 sequences are SGHRS and YFSETQ. CDR3: CASSLGLARGEETQYF. The CDR3 region has the DNA TGCGCCAGCAGCTTGGGACTAGCGAGAGGGGAAGAGACCCAGTACTTC.

For the CDR3, the DNA is TGCGCCAGCAGCTTGGTGACTAGATACTACGAGCAGTACTTC. Translation: CASSLVTRYYEQYF. V and J are TRBV5-1 and TRBJ2-7; D may be TRBD2 (6 bases). Trimming cost V 0 bases and J 3 bases, with 10 bases left between them. This CDR3 is 14 amino acids long. Germline V gene lookup returns CDR1 SGHRS and CDR2 YFSETQ.

V usage is TRBV7-2 and J usage is TRBJ1-2; 8 nucleotides match TRBD1. Germline values: CDR1 SGHTA, CDR2 FQGNSA. V lost 3 bases to trimming and J lost 6 bases; unmatched junction nucleotides: 6. The CDR3 runs 14 residues. CDR3 coding DNA: TGTGCCAGCAGCTTTTCGGACAGGGTGGATGGCTACACCTTC. Translation gives CASSFSDRVDGYTF.

The chain carries TRBV2 and TRBJ2-5, with 11 bases lining up with TRBD2. In germline, CDR1 is SNHLY, CDR2 FYNNEI. The V gene end was trimmed by 6 bases and the J gene end by 2 bases; junction bases not matched to a gene: 5. This CDR3 contains 15 residues. The CDR3 protein is CASRVGLAEQETQYF. As DNA, the CDR3 is TGTGCCAGCAGGGTGGGACTAGCGGAACAAGAGACCCAGTACTTC.

V and J are TRBV29-1 and TRBJ2-7, with 12 bases that match TRBD1. Germline loops: CDR1 SQVTM, CDR2 ANQGSEA. This CDR3 spans 12 amino acids. V lost 6 bases to trimming and J lost 5 bases; unmatched junction nucleotides: 2. The CDR3 is CSVGQGADEQYF. The CDR3 nucleotides read TGCAGCGTGGGACAGGGGGCCGACGAGCAGTACTTC.

This clone was counted only a few times. The chain recombines TRBV10-3 with TRBJ2-3, with D unclear. The CDR3 has 15 amino acids. V lost 0 bases and J lost 2, with 9 bases in between. CDR1 and CDR2 (germline): ENHRY, SYGVKD. The CDR3 coding sequence is TGTGCCATCAGTGAGTCTGCGGAGCCCACAGATACGCAGTATTTT. Protein product: CAISESAEPTDTQYF.

The chain is built from TRBV30 and TRBJ2-7; perhaps TRBD1 as D (6 bases). Germline CDR1 reads GTSNPN; CDR2 reads SVGIG (reference sequence). This CDR3 spans 14 amino acids. The V gene lost 3 bases and the J gene lost 0 bases, with 12 bases spanning the gap. CDR3 nucleotides: TGTGCCTGGAGGGGGACATCTAGCTCCTACGAGCAGTACTTC. Translation gives CAWRGTSSSYEQYF.

This chain links TRBV2 with TRBJ2-2, with 16 bases lining up with TRBD2. The J segment lost 0 bases and the V segment lost 4 bases, leaving 5 bases of the junction unmatched. There are 19 residues in the CDR3. CDR1 is SNHLY and CDR2 is FYNNEI in the germline V gene. In nucleotides, the CDR3 is TGTGCCAGCAGTGCGGGACTAGCGGGAGGGCCAGCGAACACCGGGGAGCTGTTTTTT. Amino acids: CASSAGLAGGPANTGELFF.

The V and J genes are TRBV7-2 and TRBJ1-2; 7 nucleotides line up with TRBD1. The CDR3 has 16 amino acids. From germline, CDR1 is SGHTA and CDR2 FQGNSA. With 4 bases clipped from V and 8 bases from J, the junction kept 16 bases outside the gene matches. The CDR3 sequence is CASSSFRDSLSNGYTF. CDR3 coding DNA: TGTGCCAGCAGCTCTTTCCGGGACAGTTTAAGCAACGGCTACACCTTC. Filled out from reference TRBV7-2 and TRBJ1-2, the complete variable domain reads GAGVSQSPSNKVTEKGKDVELRCDPISGHTALYWYRQSLGQGLEFLIYFQGNSAPDKSGLPSDRFSAERTGGSVSTLTIQRTQQEDSAVYLCASSSFRDSLSNGYTFGSGTRLTVV.

The V gene is TRBV6-1, the J gene TRBJ2-7; 7 bases fit TRBD2. CDR1 and CDR2 from the germline V gene are MNHNS and SASEGT. Trimming cost V 8 bases and J 7 bases; bases outside gene matches: 14. The CDR3 covers 14 residues. The CDR3 DNA follows: TGTGCCAGCTCGACAGCGGGAACTGATCGGGAGCAGTACTTC. It specifies CASSTAGTDREQYF.

This clone was detected a few times. J is TRBJ2-1 and V is TRBV5-5; D is possibly TRBD1 (5 bases). Looked up from germline, CDR1 is SGHKS and CDR2 is YYEKEE (reference sequence). This CDR3 region has 12 residues. V was trimmed by 2 bases and J by 9 bases, leaving 9 bases between them. CDR3 sequence reads: CASSFPRGEQFF. The CDR3 region has the DNA TGTGCCAGCAGCTTTCCAAGGGGTGAGCAGTTCTTC.

The rearrangement joins TRBV9 to TRBJ2-2; D remains ambiguous. Trimming shortened V by 1 base and J by 6 bases, and 13 bases separated the two germline ends. The CDR3 is made up of 15 amino acids. CDR1 and CDR2 from the germline V gene are SGDLS and YYNGEE. The DNA for the CDR3 is TGTGCCAGCAGCGTAAGAAGTGCTGGAGCCGGGGAGCTGTTTTTT. It codes for CASSVRSAGAGELFF.

The rearrangement links TRBV19 to TRBJ2-7; TRBD1 aligns across 11 bases. The CDR3 sequence is 16 residues long. The ends lost 5 bases at V and 1 base at J; junction bases unmatched: 7. The germline V gene encodes CDR1 LNHDA and CDR2 SQIVND (reference sequence). The CDR3 bases are TGTGCCAGTAGTGCCCTGGGGACAGGGGGTTCCTACGAGCAGTACTTC. Its protein product is CASSALGTGGSYEQYF.

The chain couples TRBV5-1 to TRBJ2-3; D is perhaps TRBD2 (5 bases). The V end lost 4 bases, the J end lost 3 bases, and 21 bases lay between the germline ends. CDR3 length: 17 amino acids. CDR1 and CDR2 (germline): SGHRS, YFSETQ. CDR3 amino acids: CASSPRGRPGSTDTQYF. DNA for the CDR3: TGCGCCAGCAGCCCCCGTGGACGGCCGGGGAGTACAGATACGCAGTATTTT.

The rearrangement joins TRBV5-6 to TRBJ2-7; 7 bases agree with TRBD1. The CDR3 extends over 17 amino acids. Germline values: CDR1 SGHDT, CDR2 YYEEEE. J lost 2 bases, V lost 0 bases, and 11 bases had no gene match. CDR3 DNA: TGTGCCAGCAGCTTGGGGGTATCACAGGGGCTACCCTACGAGCAGTACTTC. Its translation: CASSLGVSQGLPYEQYF.

This chain joins TRBV4-2 and TRBJ2-5; 8 bases match TRBD2. Germline CDR1 LGHNA, CDR2 YNFKEQ. The CDR3 is made up of 15 amino acids. The J segment lost 5 bases and the V segment lost 4 bases, leaving 9 bases of the junction unmatched. In DNA, the CDR3 is TGTGCCAGCAGCCTACAAGCGGGAGAGGGCGAGACCCAGTACTTC. Its protein product is CASSLQAGEGETQYF.

The rearrangement joins TRBV27 to TRBJ1-2, with 9 bases identical to TRBD1. Germline V gene lookup returns CDR1 MNHEY and CDR2 SMNVEV (reference sequence). V lost 2 bases to trimming and J lost 0 bases; unmatched junction nucleotides: 10. The CDR3 sequence is 18 residues long. This chain's CDR3 is CASSLGWRDRVTNYGYTF. CDR3 DNA: TGTGCCAGCAGTTTAGGTTGGCGGGACAGGGTGACTAACTATGGCTACACCTTC.

The CDR3 region has the DNA TGTGCCAGCAGCTTAGTGGGCGCGAAGGCTAGCGGGAGTCACGAGCAGTACTTC. Translation gives CASSLVGAKASGSHEQYF. The chain combines TRBV7-2 with TRBJ2-7; 10 bases fit TRBD2. In germline, CDR1 is SGHTA, CDR2 FQGNSA. The CDR3 loop spans 18 amino acids. With V trimmed by 1 base and J by 5 bases, 14 bases remained unmatched.

The rearrangement uses TRBV6-4 and TRBJ2-1, with D perhaps matching TRBD1 or TRBD2 (5 bases each). The ends were cut back, 6 bases at V and 12 bases at J, with 18 bases in the middle. Germline V CDR1 and CDR2: MRHNA, SNTAGT. There are 13 residues in the CDR3. CDR3 in amino acids: CASSPSGATMQFF. The CDR3 DNA reads as TGTGCCAGCAGCCCCTCCGGGGCTACTATGCAGTTCTTC.

The rearrangement uses TRBV6-1 and TRBJ1-5, with 9 bases matching TRBD1. Germline lookup yields CDR1 MNHNS and CDR2 SASEGT. CDR3 length: 15 amino acids. The V segment lost 7 bases and the J segment 5 bases; nucleotides outside the gene matches: 9. CDR3 in DNA: TGTGCCAGCATAAGAACCAGACAGGGGGATCAGCCCCAGCATTTT. Translating it yields CASIRTRQGDQPQHF.

V usage is TRBV6-6 and J usage is TRBJ1-1; the D is unclear. Germline lookup yields CDR1 MNHNY and CDR2 SVGAGI (reference sequence). This CDR3 region has 12 residues. Trimming took 4 bases from V and 6 from J, leaving 9 bases between them. The CDR3 bases are TGTGCCAGCAGTTGGAAGGGAGCTGAAGCTTTCTTT. Its translation: CASSWKGAEAFF.

The chain combines TRBV7-6 with TRBJ2-6; the D gene is possibly TRBD1 (6 bases). The CDR3 contains 16 residues. Germline loops: CDR1 SGHVS, CDR2 FNYEAQ. V dropped 5 bases and J dropped 5 bases, with 16 bases sitting between them. Written as DNA, the CDR3 is TGTGCCAGCAGCAACGGGACACAAAGTCGGGCCAACGTCCTGACTTTC. Residues: CASSNGTQSRANVLTF.

The chain is built from TRBV7-2 and TRBJ2-3; 8 bases are shared with TRBD2. With 4 bases clipped from V and 6 bases from J, the junction kept 3 bases outside the gene matches. Germline CDR1 reads SGHTA; CDR2 reads FQGNSA. The CDR3 sequence is 13 residues long. CDR3 region: CASSSEREDTQYF. The DNA for the CDR3 is TGTGCCAGCAGCTCAGAGCGGGAGGATACGCAGTATTTT. The whole variable domain, remainder taken from reference TRBV7-2 and TRBJ2-3, is GAGVSQSPSNKVTEKGKDVELRCDPISGHTALYWYRQSLGQGLEFLIYFQGNSAPDKSGLPSDRFSAERTGGSVSTLTIQRTQQEDSAVYLCASSSEREDTQYFGPGTRLTVL.